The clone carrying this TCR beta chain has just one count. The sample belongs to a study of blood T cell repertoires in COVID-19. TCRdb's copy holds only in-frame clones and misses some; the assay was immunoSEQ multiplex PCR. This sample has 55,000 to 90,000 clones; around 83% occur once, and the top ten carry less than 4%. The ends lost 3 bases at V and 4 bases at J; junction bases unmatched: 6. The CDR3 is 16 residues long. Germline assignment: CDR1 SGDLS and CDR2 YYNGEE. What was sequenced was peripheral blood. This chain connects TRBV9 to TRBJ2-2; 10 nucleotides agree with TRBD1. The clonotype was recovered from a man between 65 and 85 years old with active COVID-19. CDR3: CASSETGTGVTGELFF. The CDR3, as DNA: TGTGCCAGCAGCGAAACCGGGACAGGGGTCACCGGGGAGCTGTTTTTT.